These T cell receptor beta chains were read from a single sample in a study of regulatory T cells in long-lasting Graves disease. Each CDR3 protein gets one entry after TCRdb re-called the multiplex PCR reads with MiXCR. The sample carries approximately 690,000 distinct CDR3 sequences, 25% to 35% recorded once. This specimen was peripheral blood mononuclear cells (PBMCs), taken when the disease was refractory, from a patient treated with antithyroid drugs. These receptors all stem from a female donor with Graves disease. CDR3s include the opening cysteine and the closing phenylalanine or tryptophan. The order of the fields is V gene, D gene, J gene, clone size, CDR3 protein, CDR3 DNA. D genes are given only for firm matches. Size tells how often a clone was seen (once, few, many) or the class of an expanded clone, and some rows leave it out.

TRBV3-1,-,TRBJ1-2,-,CASSQGVHPDGYTF,TGTGCCAGCAGCCAAGGAGTCCATCCAGATGGCTACACCTTC
TRBV2,TRBD1,TRBJ2-2,-,CASMDRGSGELFF,TGTGCCAGCATGGACAGGGGATCCGGGGAGCTGTTTTTT
TRBV5-1,TRBD2,TRBJ2-5,-,CASSLATSGETQYF,TGCGCCAGCAGCTTGGCGACTAGCGGAGAGACCCAGTACTTC
TRBV5-6,-,TRBJ1-6,few,CASSLGLRGGYNSPLHF,TGTGCCAGCAGCTTGGGTTTGAGAGGGGGTTATAATTCACCCCTCCACTTT
TRBV18,-,TRBJ2-7,-,CASSPYPRMYEQYF,TGTGCCAGCTCACCATACCCCCGAATGTACGAGCAGTACTTC
TRBV20-1,TRBD1,TRBJ2-7,few,CSATGTASYEQYF,TGCAGTGCAACCGGGACAGCTTCCTACGAGCAGTACTTC
TRBV28,-,TRBJ1-2,many,CASSSPGPDGGVSGYTF,TGTGCCAGCAGTTCTCCGGGTCCAGACGGAGGAGTGAGCGGCTACACCTTC
TRBV3-1,-,TRBJ2-6,many,CASSRRISGANVLTF,TGTGCCAGCAGCCGACGGATCTCTGGGGCCAACGTCCTGACTTTC
TRBV6-1,-,TRBJ1-1,few,CASSSASSNTEAFF,TGTGCCAGCAGTTCGGCTTCCTCGAACACTGAAGCTTTCTTT
TRBV28,-,TRBJ2-7,few,CASSPPGHLYEQYF,TGTGCCAGCAGTCCCCCGGGACACCTGTACGAGCAGTACTTC
TRBV19,TRBD1,TRBJ2-5,-,CASSGALGQGKETQYF,TGTGCCAGTAGTGGGGCCTTGGGACAGGGTAAAGAGACCCAGTACTTC
TRBV13,-,TRBJ1-5,-,CASVARGSNQPQHF,TGTGCCAGCGTCGCGAGGGGGTCCAATCAGCCCCAGCATTTT
TRBV11-2,TRBD1,TRBJ1-3,-,CASSLLTGDSGNTIYF,TGTGCCAGCAGCCTCCTTACAGGGGACTCTGGAAACACCATATATTTT
TRBV6-1,TRBD1,TRBJ1-2,many,CASRAGQLNYGYTF,TGTGCCAGCAGGGCGGGACAGCTAAACTATGGCTACACCTTC
TRBV30,-,TRBJ1-3,few,CAVIGLQEGNTIYF,TGTGCGGTCATTGGGCTCCAGGAGGGAAACACCATATATTTT
TRBV20-1,TRBD1,TRBJ1-4,few,CSALWTGGEKLFF,TGCAGTGCTCTCTGGACAGGGGGAGAAAAACTGTTTTTT
TRBV12-3/TRBV12-4,TRBD1,TRBJ1-4,-,CASSWTGRFEKLFF,TGTGCCAGCAGTTGGACAGGGAGGTTTGAAAAACTGTTTTTT
TRBV15,-,TRBJ2-7,-,CATSSPLELGASYEQYF,TGTGCCACCAGCAGCCCCCTCGAGTTGGGGGCCTCCTACGAGCAGTACTTC
TRBV2,-,TRBJ1-5,few,CATNGGNLGNQPQHF,TGTGCCACCAATGGGGGGAATTTGGGCAATCAGCCCCAGCATTTT
TRBV11-2,-,TRBJ1-1,few,CASSLKGTGLAFF,TGTGCCAGCAGCTTAAAGGGAACCGGGCTAGCTTTCTTT
TRBV5-1,-,TRBJ1-1,few,CASSPGRGVGVNTEAFF,TGCGCCAGCAGCCCGGGACGGGGGGTAGGGGTGAACACTGAAGCTTTCTTT
TRBV19,-,TRBJ2-5,-,CASSNTGIAETQYF,TGTGCCAGTAGTAATACAGGGATAGCAGAGACCCAGTACTTC
TRBV29-1,TRBD1,TRBJ1-2,-,CSVSGQGVGYTF,TGCAGCGTCTCCGGACAGGGAGTTGGCTACACCTTC
TRBV28,-,TRBJ1-5,few,CASSSPAGRSQPQHF,TGTGCCAGCAGTAGCCCGGCGGGAAGGAGTCAGCCCCAGCATTTT
TRBV29-1,-,TRBJ1-3,-,CSVESGVGNTIYF,TGCAGCGTTGAATCAGGGGTTGGAAACACCATATATTTT
TRBV20-1,-,TRBJ1-4,few,CSAREPGPSNEKLFF,TGCAGTGCTAGAGAGCCGGGACCATCTAATGAAAAACTGTTTTTT
TRBV19,-,TRBJ1-5,few,CASSHRAAPPQHF,TGTGCCAGTAGCCACAGGGCCGCCCCACCCCAGCATTTT
TRBV2,TRBD1,TRBJ1-3,-,CASRGEGAGNTIYF,TGTGCCAGCAGGGGTGAGGGGGCCGGAAACACCATATATTTT